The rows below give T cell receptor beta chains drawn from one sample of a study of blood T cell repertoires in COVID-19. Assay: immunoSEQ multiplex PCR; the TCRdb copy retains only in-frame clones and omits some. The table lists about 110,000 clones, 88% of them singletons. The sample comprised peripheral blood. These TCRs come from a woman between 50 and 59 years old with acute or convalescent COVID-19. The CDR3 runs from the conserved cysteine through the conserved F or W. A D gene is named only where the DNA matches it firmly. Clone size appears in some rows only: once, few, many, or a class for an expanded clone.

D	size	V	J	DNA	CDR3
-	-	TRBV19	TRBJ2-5	TGTGCCGTTTCGGGGAGTATCCAAGAGACCCAGTACTTC	CAVSGSIQETQYF
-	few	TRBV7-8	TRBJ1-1	TGTGCCAGCAGCTTAGCGTGGCAGGGGACGGGAACTGAAGCTTTCTTT	CASSLAWQGTGTEAFF
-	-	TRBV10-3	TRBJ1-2	TGTGCCATCACCTCGGGAAGAGGAGGCTACACCTTC	CAITSGRGGYTF
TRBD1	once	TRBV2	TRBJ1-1	TGTGCCAGCAGTGGACAGGGCTACACTGAAGCTTTCTTT	CASSGQGYTEAFF
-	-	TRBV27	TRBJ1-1	TGTGCCAGCAGTTTCCACAGAATGAACACTGAAGCTTTCTTT	CASSFHRMNTEAFF
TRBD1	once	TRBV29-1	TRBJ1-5	TGCAGCGCAACTACAGGGGGCGTTAATCAGCCCCAGCATTTT	CSATTGGVNQPQHF
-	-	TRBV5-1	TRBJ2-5	TGCGCCAGCAGCTTGGCCGGAGCTCCCCGGGAGACCCAGTACTTC	CASSLAGAPRETQYF
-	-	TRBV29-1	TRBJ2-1	TGCAGCGTCGGGGGGCCGCTCGGGACTCCCGAGAATGAGCAGTTCTTC	CSVGGPLGTPENEQFF
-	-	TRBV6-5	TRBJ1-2	TGTGCCAGCAGTTCAGGATACTATGGCTACACCTTC	CASSSGYYGYTF
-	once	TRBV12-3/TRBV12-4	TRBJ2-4	TGTGCCAGCAGTTTGGACAGATACATTCAGTACTTC	CASSLDRYIQYF
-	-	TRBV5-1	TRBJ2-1	TGCGCCAGCAGCTTTGGCGGGTCCTACAATGAGCAGTTCTTC	CASSFGGSYNEQFF
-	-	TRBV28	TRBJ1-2	TGTGCCAGCATAACAGGGCCCGGGGGCTACACCTTC	CASITGPGGYTF
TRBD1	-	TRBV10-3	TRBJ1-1	TGTGCCATCAGTGAGTCGTTGGAGACAGGGGGCGATGCTTTCTTT	CAISESLETGGDAFF
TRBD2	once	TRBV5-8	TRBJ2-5	TGTGCCAGCAGCTTCGGCGGGAGGGCCTCCGCGGGCGAAGAGACCCAGTACTTC	CASSFGGRASAGEETQYF
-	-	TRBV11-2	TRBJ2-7	TGTGCCAGCAGCCGTGAATTAGCTTACGAGCAGTACTTC	CASSRELAYEQYF
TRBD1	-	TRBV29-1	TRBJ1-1	TGCAGCGTTGCCCAGCGGACAGGGCGTACTGAAGCTTTCTTT	CSVAQRTGRTEAFF
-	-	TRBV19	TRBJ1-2	TGTGCCAGTAGTCCTATAGAGGGGGCTAACTATGGCTACACCTTC	CASSPIEGANYGYTF
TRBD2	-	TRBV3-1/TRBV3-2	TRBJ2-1	TGTGCCAGCAGCCAAGATCCCGGCGGCGGGAGGGGAGGTGTAAATGAGCAGTTCTTC	CASSQDPGGGRGGVNEQFF
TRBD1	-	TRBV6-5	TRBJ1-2	TGTGCCAGCAGGACAGGGGCGGGAGGCTACACCTTC	CASRTGAGGYTF
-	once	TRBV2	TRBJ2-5	TGTGCCAGCAACCTAGCGAAAGTCCAAGAGACCCAGTACTTC	CASNLAKVQETQYF
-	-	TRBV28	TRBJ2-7	TGTGCCAGCAGCCATCTAGATTCCCGCTCCTACGAGCAGTACTTC	CASSHLDSRSYEQYF